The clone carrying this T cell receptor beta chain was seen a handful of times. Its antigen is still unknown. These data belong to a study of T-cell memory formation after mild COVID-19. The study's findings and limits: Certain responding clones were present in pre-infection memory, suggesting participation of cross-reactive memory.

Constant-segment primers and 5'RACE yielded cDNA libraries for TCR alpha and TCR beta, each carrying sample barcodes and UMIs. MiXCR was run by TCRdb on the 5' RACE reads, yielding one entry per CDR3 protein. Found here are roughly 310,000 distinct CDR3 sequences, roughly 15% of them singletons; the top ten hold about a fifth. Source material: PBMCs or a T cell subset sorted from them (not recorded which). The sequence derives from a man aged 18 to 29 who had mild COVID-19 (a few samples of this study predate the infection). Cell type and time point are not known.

This CDR3 reads CASSWDSHNEQFF. The DNA for the CDR3 is TGTGCCAGCAGCTGGGACAGCCACAATGAGCAGTTCTTC. This chain uses TRBV28 with TRBJ2-1, with TRBD1 matching 7 bases. The V gene's germline CDR1 is MDHEN and CDR2 SYDVKM. The length of the CDR3 is 13 residues. V gave up 6 bases and J gave up 5 bases; unmatched junction bases: 4.